In its sample, the clone carrying this T cell receptor beta chain was seen many times. What it binds is unknown. The data belong to a study of neurological immune-mediated disorders. From the 5' RACE reads, TCRdb called clonotypes with MiXCR, one entry per CDR3 protein. Here the sample spans 80,000 to 95,000 distinct CDR3 sequences, under 4.5% being singletons. General study results and limits: Falling below healthy controls, multiple sclerosis showed the least TCR clonal expansion, while HTLV-1-associated myelopathy showed the most. When the repertoires were grouped phylogenetically, those of 18 of the 34 multiple sclerosis patients came together in a single cluster of related CDR3 sequences, which points to a possible repertoire-level signature.

Germline values: CDR1 SGHNT, CDR2 YYREEE (reference sequence). The CDR3 sequence is 14 residues long. Trimming removed 5 bases from V and 1 base from J; junction bases left unmatched: 4. The specimen was PBMCs. The rearrangement links TRBV5-4 to TRBJ2-7, with 9 bases that match TRBD1. The receptor comes from a woman between 45 and 65 years old with multiple sclerosis. Here the CDR3 reads CASRTGTGSYEQYF. For the CDR3, the DNA is TGTGCCAGCAGGACCGGGACAGGGTCCTACGAGCAGTACTTC.